The 25 T cell receptor beta chains listed next were all sequenced from one sample in a study of T cells in Graves' hyperthyroidism and ophthalmopathy. TCR beta CDR3 sequences were amplified from RNA transcripts. The TCR CDR3 was amplified in a first-round RT-PCR using the HTBI primer set. TCRdb recomputed calls from the multiplex PCR reads with MiXCR, one row per CDR3 protein. The repertoire holds approximately 640,000 distinct CDR3 sequences, roughly 17% seen once, with about a sixth in the top ten. The sequenced material came from blood. The source is a man aged 50 to 59 with Graves' hyperthyroidism.

The chain uses TRBV30 and TRBJ2-1; unclear D gene. The CDR3 is 13 residues long. Germline V gene lookup returns CDR1 GTSNPN and CDR2 SVGIG (reference sequence). Trimming shortened V by 4 bases and J by 6 bases, and 13 bases separated the two germline ends. The CDR3 nucleotides are TGTGCCTGGAATCTCCAGGACCCCAATGAGCAGTTCTTC. This translates into CAWNLQDPNEQFF.

This clonotype was detected only a few times. V is TRBV7-9 and J is TRBJ2-1; D gene uncertain. Per germline, CDR1 SEHNR and CDR2 FQNEAQ (reference sequence). The germline V and J ends were trimmed by 3 bases and 9 bases, with 18 bases remaining between them. The CDR3 totals 15 residues. CDR3 protein: CASSFGRRASGEQFF. In DNA, the CDR3 is TGTGCCAGCAGCTTCGGTCGTAGGGCAAGTGGTGAGCAGTTCTTC. Supplemented by reference TRBV7-9 and TRBJ2-1, the full variable domain reads DTGVSQNPRHKITKRGQNVTFRCDPISEHNRLYWYRQTLGQGPEFLTYFQNEAQLEKSRLLSDRFSAERPKGSFSTLEIQRTEQGDSAMYLCASSFGRRASGEQFFGPGTRLTVL.

Regarding this clonotype: Given a much more abundant clone one base away, this may be a read error. The CDR3 sequence: CSASSTSGTYEQYF. In DNA, the CDR3 is TGCAGTGCTAGTAGTACTAGCGGGACCTACGAGCAGTACTTC. The J gene is TRBJ2-7, the V gene TRBV20-1; the match to TRBD2 covers 10 bases. The CDR3 is 14 residues long. Germline values: CDR1 DFQATT, CDR2 SNEGSKA (reference sequence). Trimming cost V 3 bases and J 2 bases; bases outside gene matches: 4.

The chain carries TRBV9 and TRBJ2-4; D call uncertain. Trimming shortened V by 3 bases and J by 0 bases, and 10 bases separated the two germline ends. CDR3 length: 15 residues. In germline, CDR1 is SGDLS, CDR2 YYNGEE. The CDR3 loop is CASSAPNLAKNIQYF. The CDR3 DNA is TGTGCCAGCAGCGCCCCGAACCTAGCCAAAAACATTCAGTACTTC.

The rearrangement uses TRBV10-3 and TRBJ2-1, with 10 bases identical to TRBD2. The CDR3 has 20 amino acids. V lost 4 bases to trimming and J lost 6 bases; unmatched junction nucleotides: 21. In germline, CDR1 is ENHRY, CDR2 SYGVKD. The CDR3 is CAISGGRFASGSTLRNEQFF. The CDR3 DNA follows: TGTGCCATCAGTGGGGGGCGCTTTGCTAGCGGGAGCACATTGCGCAATGAGCAGTTCTTC.

This clonotype was found many times. This chain joins TRBV7-6 and TRBJ1-1; D is ambiguous. Germline values: CDR1 SGHVS, CDR2 FNYEAQ. Trimming removed 1 base at V and 3 bases at J, with 12 bases between. This CDR3 comprises 15 residues. DNA of the CDR3: TGTGCCAGCAGCTTAGATCCGGGGTTGGACACTGAAGCTTTCTTT. Translated, it gives CASSLDPGLDTEAFF.

This clonotype was detected many times. The chain combines TRBV28 with TRBJ1-1; possibly TRBD1 for D (5 bases). Germline CDR1 is MDHEN and CDR2 is SYDVKM. The CDR3 is 16 residues long. The ends were cut back, 3 bases at V and 1 base at J, with 15 bases in the middle. Written as DNA, the CDR3 is TGTGCCAGCAGTTTGATCGATGGGGCGCGGAACACTGAAGCTTTCTTT. Amino acids: CASSLIDGARNTEAFF.

On this clonotype: This could be a read error, since a much larger clone is one nucleotide away. The CDR3 DNA sequence: TGCGCCAGCAGCCAGTACAGCCCGGGGTACGAGCAGTACTTC. Its protein product is CASSQYSPGYEQYF. The chain employs TRBV4-3 and TRBJ2-7; possibly TRBD2 for D (5 bases). The CDR3 is made up of 14 amino acids. The V gene's germline CDR1 is LGHNA and CDR2 YSLEER. Trimming left V 3 bases short and J 4 bases short, with 13 bases between.

This clonotype was counted many times. V usage is TRBV11-3 and J usage is TRBJ2-4; 7 nucleotides align to TRBD2. The CDR3 is 15 residues long. The V gene's germline CDR1 is SGHNT and CDR2 YENEEA. Germline trimming cut 6 bases from V and 9 bases from J; bases unmatched to any gene: 14. This CDR3 reads CASSQGEGSGRIQYF. Written as DNA, the CDR3 is TGTGCCAGCAGTCAAGGGGAGGGCAGTGGCCGCATTCAGTACTTC.

This clonotype showed up many times. V usage is TRBV5-1 and J usage is TRBJ1-1; TRBD1 matches at 9 bases. V trimming: 4 bases; J trimming: 5 bases; junction bases outside the gene matches: 9. Germline V lookup: CDR1 SGHRS, CDR2 YFSETQ. CDR3 size: 15 residues. The CDR3 region has the DNA TGCGCCAGCAGCCTACCGGGACAGGGTAATACTGAAGCTTTCTTT. It is translated as CASSLPGQGNTEAFF.

The chain is built from TRBV7-2 and TRBJ2-7; unclear D gene. V gave up 1 base and J gave up 6 bases, with 10 bases separating them. Germline loops: CDR1 SGHTA, CDR2 FQGNSA. The CDR3 is 13 residues long. CDR3 sequence (DNA): TGTGCCAGCAGCTTAGTTACGACCAGCGAGCAGTACTTC. Its translation: CASSLVTTSEQYF.

To note about this clonotype: Just one base apart from a much larger clone, this may be a read error. J is TRBJ2-7 and V is TRBV24-1; weak D call: TRBD2 (6 bases). CDR1 KGHDR and CDR2 SFDVKD come from the germline V gene. The CDR3 extends over 13 amino acids. The CDR3 DNA reads as TGTGCCACCAGTAATCGGGGGTCCTACGGGCAGTACTTC. Protein sequence: CATSNRGSYGQYF.

This clonotype showed up many times. The CDR3 is CASSLDAGASYEQYF. The CDR3 nucleotides read TGTGCCAGCAGCTTAGACGCGGGGGCCTCCTACGAGCAGTACTTC. The chain combines TRBV7-9 with TRBJ2-7, with TRBD2 as a possible D gene (7 bases). V lost 1 base, J lost 0 bases, and 10 bases lay in between. CDR1 is SEHNR, CDR2 FQNEAQ, per germline (reference sequence). This CDR3 has 15 residues.

The gene calls are TRBV7-9 and TRBJ1-4; no definite D call. From germline, CDR1 is SEHNR and CDR2 FQNEAQ (reference sequence). The CDR3 runs to 14 residues. Between the trimmed V and J ends, which lost 3 bases and 8 bases, there was a span of 13 bases. This CDR3 is CASSFPGSGEKLFF. CDR3 nucleotides: TGTGCCAGCAGCTTCCCGGGTTCTGGGGAAAAACTGTTTTTT.

This clonotype was found once. In nucleotides, the CDR3 is TGTGCCAGCAGCACTTCTGAGCGCAATGAGCAGTTCTTC. Translating gives CASSTSERNEQFF. The chain uses TRBV7-9 and TRBJ2-1; D uncertain. Germline CDR1 reads SEHNR; CDR2 reads FQNEAQ (reference sequence). The CDR3 contains 13 residues. V was pared by 5 bases and J by 6 bases, with 11 bases between.

This clonotype was detected many times. The chain uses TRBV28 and TRBJ1-4; D not resolved. V dropped 2 bases and J dropped 4 bases, with 11 bases sitting between them. The CDR3 totals 15 residues. Germline lookup yields CDR1 MDHEN and CDR2 SYDVKM. CDR3 bases: TGTGCCAGCAGTTTAAAACTCGGATATAATGAAAAACTGTTTTTT. As protein: CASSLKLGYNEKLFF.

This chain connects TRBV7-3 to TRBJ2-1, with TRBD2 matching over 10 bases. CDR1 SGHTA and CDR2 FQGTGA come from the germline V gene. The length of the CDR3 is 15 residues. The trim removed 5 bases at V and 7 bases at J, leaving 8 bases unmatched. Here the CDR3 DNA reads TGTGCCAGCAGCCTAGGGGGACTAGCGTGGAATGAGCAGTTCTTC. Translating gives CASSLGGLAWNEQFF.

This clonotype was observed at least ten times. The chain employs TRBV2 and TRBJ1-6; unclear D gene. CDR1 and CDR2 (germline): SNHLY, FYNNEI. V lost 10 bases, J lost 5 bases, and 12 bases lay in between. CDR3 length: 13 amino acids. CDR3 region: CATRTRDNSPLHF. In DNA form, the CDR3 reads TGTGCCACCAGAACCCGGGATAATTCACCCCTCCACTTT.

This clonotype was seen only a few times. The chain couples TRBV27 to TRBJ1-6; weak D call: TRBD1 (5 bases). V was trimmed by 2 bases and J by 0 bases, leaving 11 bases between them. CDR1 MNHEY and CDR2 SMNVEV come from the germline V gene (reference sequence). The CDR3 spans 17 residues. The CDR3: CASSLRQRSSYNSPLHF. CDR3 coding DNA: TGTGCCAGCAGTTTAAGACAGAGGAGCTCCTATAATTCACCCCTCCACTTT.

The chain combines TRBV18 with TRBJ2-3; D is possibly TRBD1 (5 bases). CDR1 and CDR2 from the germline V gene are KGHSH and LQKENI. The CDR3 is 15 residues long. V was clipped by 6 bases and J by 2 bases, with 15 bases between them. This chain's CDR3 is CASSPGHLTTDTQYF. The CDR3 DNA sequence: TGTGCCAGCTCCCCTGGACATCTCACCACAGATACGCAGTATTTT.

V usage is TRBV18 and J usage is TRBJ1-2; D perhaps matches TRBD1 (6 bases). Germline lookup yields CDR1 KGHSH and CDR2 LQKENI. V was cut by 1 base and J by 5 bases, with 17 bases left in between. CDR3 length: 16 residues. The CDR3 DNA follows: TGTGCCAGCTCACCACTCTCCCACAGGGTATGGTATGGCTACACCTTC. Amino acids: CASSPLSHRVWYGYTF.

This clonotype was detected ten times or more. V is TRBV10-3 and J is TRBJ2-7; tentative D call: TRBD2 (6 bases). The CDR3 loop spans 13 amino acids. Germline-derived CDR1 and CDR2 are ENHRY and SYGVKD. With 2 bases removed from V and 1 base from J, the gap between germline ends came to 6 bases. The CDR3 nucleotides are TGTGCCATCAGTGAGGGGGGGTCCTACGAGCAGTACTTC. Translating gives CAISEGGSYEQYF.

CDR3 nucleotide sequence: TGTGCCAGTAGTATAGGTTCCAGGGAGTGGGATCAGCCCCAGCATTTT. Residues: CASSIGSREWDQPQHF. The rearrangement uses TRBV19 and TRBJ1-5; maybe TRBD1 (5 bases). The V gene's germline CDR1 is LNHDA and CDR2 SQIVND (reference sequence). V gave up 1 base and J gave up 5 bases, with 15 bases separating them. The CDR3 extends over 16 amino acids.

In this sample, this clonotype turned up many times. The chain has TRBV19 and TRBJ1-5; D unclear. The CDR3 has 15 residues. CDR1 and CDR2 from the germline V gene are LNHDA and SQIVND (reference sequence). V was shortened by 3 bases and J by 0 bases, with 9 bases between the two germline ends. The CDR3 loop reads CASSIGTYSNQPQHF. The CDR3 DNA follows: TGTGCCAGTAGTATTGGTACTTATAGCAATCAGCCCCAGCATTTT.

This clonotype came up many times. The rearrangement joins TRBV9 to TRBJ2-7; 8 bases align to TRBD2. The CDR3 runs 16 residues. After removal of 3 bases from V and 4 bases from J, the junction contained 12 bases not matched to a gene. Germline CDR1 is SGDLS and CDR2 is YYNGEE. CDR3 in DNA: TGTGCCAGCAGCGCCCAAACTGGAGCGGGAGCATACGAGCAGTACTTC. Its protein product is CASSAQTGAGAYEQYF.